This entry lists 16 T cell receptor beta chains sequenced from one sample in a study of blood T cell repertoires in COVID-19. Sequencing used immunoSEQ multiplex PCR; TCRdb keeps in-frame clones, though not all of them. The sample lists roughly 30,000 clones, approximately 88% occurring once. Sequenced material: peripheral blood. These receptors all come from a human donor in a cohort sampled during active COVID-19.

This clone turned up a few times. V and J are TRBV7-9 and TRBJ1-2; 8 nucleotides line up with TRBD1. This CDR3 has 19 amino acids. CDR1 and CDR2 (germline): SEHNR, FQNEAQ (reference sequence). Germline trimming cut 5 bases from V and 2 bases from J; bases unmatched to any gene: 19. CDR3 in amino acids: CASSPGLGQGAMSNYGYTF. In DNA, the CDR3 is TGTGCCAGCAGCCCCGGCCTAGGACAGGGCGCCATGTCCAACTATGGCTACACCTTC.

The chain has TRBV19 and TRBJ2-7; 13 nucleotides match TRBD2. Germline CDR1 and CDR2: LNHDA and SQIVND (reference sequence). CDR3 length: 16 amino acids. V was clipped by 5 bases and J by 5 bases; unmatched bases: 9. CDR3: CASSYAWTSGGDEQYF. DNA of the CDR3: TGTGCCAGTAGTTACGCCTGGACTAGCGGGGGAGACGAGCAGTACTTC.

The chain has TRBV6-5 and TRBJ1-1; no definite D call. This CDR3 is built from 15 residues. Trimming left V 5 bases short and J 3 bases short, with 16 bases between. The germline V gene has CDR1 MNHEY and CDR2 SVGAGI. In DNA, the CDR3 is TGTGCCAGCAGTCCCCCGGCGGGGTGGGACACTGAAGCTTTCTTT. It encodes CASSPPAGWDTEAFF.

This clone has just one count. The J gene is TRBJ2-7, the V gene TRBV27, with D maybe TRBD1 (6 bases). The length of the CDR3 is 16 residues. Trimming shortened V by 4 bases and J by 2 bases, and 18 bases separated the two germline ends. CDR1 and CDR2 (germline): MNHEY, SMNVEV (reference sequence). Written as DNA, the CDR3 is TGTGCCAGCAGTTCCTCAGGGGTCCCCACGCCCTACGAGCAGTACTTC. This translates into CASSSSGVPTPYEQYF.

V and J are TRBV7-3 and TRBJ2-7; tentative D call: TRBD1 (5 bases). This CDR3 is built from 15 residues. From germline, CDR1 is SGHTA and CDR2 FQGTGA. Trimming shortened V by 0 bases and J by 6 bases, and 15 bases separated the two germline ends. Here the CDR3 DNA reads TGTGCCAGCAGCTTAACAGGGGCTGGGTCGAGCGAGCAGTACTTC. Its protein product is CASSLTGAGSSEQYF.

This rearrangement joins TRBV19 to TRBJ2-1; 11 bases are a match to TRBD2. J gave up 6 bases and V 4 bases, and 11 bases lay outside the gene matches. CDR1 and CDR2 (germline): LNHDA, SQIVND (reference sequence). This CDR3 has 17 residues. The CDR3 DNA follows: TGTGCCAGTAGTACCATTAGCGGGAGGGCCCCTCGCAATGAGCAGTTCTTC. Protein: CASSTISGRAPRNEQFF.

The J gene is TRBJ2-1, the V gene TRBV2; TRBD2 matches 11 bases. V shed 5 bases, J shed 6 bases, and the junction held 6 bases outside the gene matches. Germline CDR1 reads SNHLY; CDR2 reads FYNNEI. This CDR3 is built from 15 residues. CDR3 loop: CASSLAGGPGNEQFF. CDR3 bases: TGTGCCAGCAGTTTAGCGGGAGGGCCAGGCAATGAGCAGTTCTTC.

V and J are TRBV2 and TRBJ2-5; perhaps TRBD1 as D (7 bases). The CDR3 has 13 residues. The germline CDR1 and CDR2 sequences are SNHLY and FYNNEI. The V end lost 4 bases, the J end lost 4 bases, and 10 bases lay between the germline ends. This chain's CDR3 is CASSGQGGETQYF. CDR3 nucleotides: TGTGCCAGCAGTGGGCAGGGGGGAGAGACCCAGTACTTC.

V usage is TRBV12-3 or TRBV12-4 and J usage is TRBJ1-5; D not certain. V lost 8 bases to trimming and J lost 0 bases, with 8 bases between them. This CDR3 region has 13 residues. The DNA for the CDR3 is TGTGCCAGCGTGAGCTATAGCAATCAGCCCCAGCATTTT. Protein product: CASVSYSNQPQHF.

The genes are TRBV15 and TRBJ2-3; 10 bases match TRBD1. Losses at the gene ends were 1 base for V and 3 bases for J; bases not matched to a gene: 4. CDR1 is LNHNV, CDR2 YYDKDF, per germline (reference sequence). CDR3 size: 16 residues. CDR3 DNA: TGTGCCACCAGCAGAGGGGGACAGGGGAGGACAGATACGCAGTATTTT. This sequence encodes CATSRGGQGRTDTQYF.

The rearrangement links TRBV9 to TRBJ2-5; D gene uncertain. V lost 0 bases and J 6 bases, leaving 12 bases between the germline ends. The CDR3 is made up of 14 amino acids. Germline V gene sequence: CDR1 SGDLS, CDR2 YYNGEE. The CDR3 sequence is CASSVAEVEKTQYF. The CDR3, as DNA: TGTGCCAGCAGCGTAGCTGAGGTGGAAAAGACCCAGTACTTC.

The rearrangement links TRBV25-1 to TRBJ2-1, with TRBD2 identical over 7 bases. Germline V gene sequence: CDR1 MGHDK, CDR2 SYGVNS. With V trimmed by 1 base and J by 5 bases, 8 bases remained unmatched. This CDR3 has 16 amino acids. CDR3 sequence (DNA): TGTGCCAGCAGTGAATTACGGCTAGCGGATAACAATGAGCAGTTCTTC. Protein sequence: CASSELRLADNNEQFF.

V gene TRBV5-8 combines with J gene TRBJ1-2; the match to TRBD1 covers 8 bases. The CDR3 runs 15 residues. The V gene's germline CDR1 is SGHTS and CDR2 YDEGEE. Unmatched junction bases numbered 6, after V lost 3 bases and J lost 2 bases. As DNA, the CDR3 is TGTGCCAGCAGCTCCCGACAGGGGACCAACTATGGCTACACCTTC. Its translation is CASSSRQGTNYGYTF.

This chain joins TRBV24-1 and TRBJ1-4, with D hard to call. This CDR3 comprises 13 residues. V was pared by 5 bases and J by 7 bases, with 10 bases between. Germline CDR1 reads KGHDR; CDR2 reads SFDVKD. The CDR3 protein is CATSAGGGEKLFF. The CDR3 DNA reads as TGTGCCACCAGTGCTGGTGGCGGTGAAAAACTGTTTTTT.

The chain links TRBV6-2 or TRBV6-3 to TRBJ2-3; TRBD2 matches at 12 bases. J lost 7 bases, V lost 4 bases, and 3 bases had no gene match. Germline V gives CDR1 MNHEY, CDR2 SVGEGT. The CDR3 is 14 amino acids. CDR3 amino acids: CASSSLAGGNTQYF. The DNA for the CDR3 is TGTGCCAGCAGTTCACTAGCGGGAGGAAATACGCAGTATTTT.

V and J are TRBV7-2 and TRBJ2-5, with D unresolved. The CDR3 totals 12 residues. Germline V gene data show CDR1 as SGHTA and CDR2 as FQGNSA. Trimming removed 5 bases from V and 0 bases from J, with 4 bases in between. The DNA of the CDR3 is TGTGCCAGCAGCCCATACCAAGAGACCCAGTACTTC. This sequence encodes CASSPYQETQYF.